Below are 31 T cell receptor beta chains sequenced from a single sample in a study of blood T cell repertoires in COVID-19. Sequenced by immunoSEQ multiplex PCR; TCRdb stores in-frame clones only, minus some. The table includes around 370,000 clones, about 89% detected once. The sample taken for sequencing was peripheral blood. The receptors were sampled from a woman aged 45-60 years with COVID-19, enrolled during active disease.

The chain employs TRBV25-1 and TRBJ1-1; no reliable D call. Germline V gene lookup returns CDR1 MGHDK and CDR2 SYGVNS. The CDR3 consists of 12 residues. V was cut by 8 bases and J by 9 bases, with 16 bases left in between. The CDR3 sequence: CASLSGGVKAFF. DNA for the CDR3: TGTGCCAGCCTGTCTGGCGGAGTCAAAGCTTTCTTT. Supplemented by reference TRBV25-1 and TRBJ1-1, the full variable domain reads EADIYQTPRYLVIGTGKKITLECSQTMGHDKMYWYQQDPGMELHLIHYSYGVNSTEKGDLSSESTVSRIRTEHFPLTLESARPSHTSQYLCASLSGGVKAFFGQGTRLTVV.

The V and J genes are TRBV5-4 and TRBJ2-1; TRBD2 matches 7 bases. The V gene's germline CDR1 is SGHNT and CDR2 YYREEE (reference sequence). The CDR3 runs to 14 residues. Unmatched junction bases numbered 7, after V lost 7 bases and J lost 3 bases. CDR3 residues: CASSLPSGYNEQFF. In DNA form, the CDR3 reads TGTGCCAGCTCCTTGCCTAGCGGCTACAATGAGCAGTTCTTC. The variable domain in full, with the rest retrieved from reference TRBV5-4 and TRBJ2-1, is ETGVTQSPTHLIKTRGQQVTLRCSSQSGHNTVSWYQQALGQGPQFIFQYYREEENGRGNFPPRFSGLQFPNYSSELNVNALELDDSALYLCASSLPSGYNEQFFGPGTRLTVL.

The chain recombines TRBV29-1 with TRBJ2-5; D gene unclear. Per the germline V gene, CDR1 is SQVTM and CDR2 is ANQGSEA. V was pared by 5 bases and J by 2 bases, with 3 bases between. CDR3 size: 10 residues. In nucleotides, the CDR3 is TGCAGCGTTTTACAAGAGACCCAGTACTTC. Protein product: CSVLQETQYF.

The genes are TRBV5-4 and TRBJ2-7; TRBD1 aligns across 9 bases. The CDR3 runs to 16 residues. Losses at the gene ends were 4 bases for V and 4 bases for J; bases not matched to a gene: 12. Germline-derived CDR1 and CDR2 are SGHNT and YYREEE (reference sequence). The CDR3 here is CASSRAEQGAPYEQYF. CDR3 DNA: TGTGCCAGCAGCCGGGCGGAACAGGGGGCCCCATACGAGCAGTACTTC.

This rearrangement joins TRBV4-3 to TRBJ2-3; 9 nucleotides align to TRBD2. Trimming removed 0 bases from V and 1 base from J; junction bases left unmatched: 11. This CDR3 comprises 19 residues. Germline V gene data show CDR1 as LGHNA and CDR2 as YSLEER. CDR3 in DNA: TGCGCCAGCAGCCAAGATAACCTAGCGGGGCGGGGGGGCACAGATACGCAGTATTTT. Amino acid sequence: CASSQDNLAGRGGTDTQYF.

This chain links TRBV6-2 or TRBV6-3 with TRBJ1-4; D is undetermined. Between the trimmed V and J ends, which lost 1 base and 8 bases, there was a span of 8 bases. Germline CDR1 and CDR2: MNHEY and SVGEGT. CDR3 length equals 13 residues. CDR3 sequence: CASSYFISEKLFF. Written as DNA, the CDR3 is TGTGCCAGCAGTTACTTCATTAGCGAAAAACTGTTTTTT.

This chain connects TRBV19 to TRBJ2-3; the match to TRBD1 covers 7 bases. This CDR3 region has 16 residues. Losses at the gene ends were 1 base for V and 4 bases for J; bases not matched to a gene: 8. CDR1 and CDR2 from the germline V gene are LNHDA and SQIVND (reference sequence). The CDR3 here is CASSIGYGTGADTQYF. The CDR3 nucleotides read TGTGCCAGTAGTATAGGATATGGAACAGGGGCAGATACGCAGTATTTT.

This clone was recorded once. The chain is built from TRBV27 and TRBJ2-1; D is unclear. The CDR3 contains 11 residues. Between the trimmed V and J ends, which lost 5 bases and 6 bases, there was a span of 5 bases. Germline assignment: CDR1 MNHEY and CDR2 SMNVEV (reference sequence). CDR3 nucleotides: TGTGCCAGCAGTATTCGCAATGAGCAGTTCTTC. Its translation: CASSIRNEQFF.

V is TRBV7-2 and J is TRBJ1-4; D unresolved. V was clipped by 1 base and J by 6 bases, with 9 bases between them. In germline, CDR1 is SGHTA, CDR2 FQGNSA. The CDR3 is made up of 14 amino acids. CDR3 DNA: TGTGCCAGCAGCTTAGACAGTTCATATGAAAAACTGTTTTTT. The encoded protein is CASSLDSSYEKLFF.

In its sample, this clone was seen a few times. The CDR3 region is CASSYRQGAVAEAFF. CDR3 DNA sequence: TGTGCCAGCAGTTACCGACAGGGGGCAGTGGCTGAAGCTTTCTTT. This chain uses TRBV5-6 with TRBJ1-1; 10 positions match TRBD1. This CDR3 has 15 residues. Germline V CDR1 and CDR2: SGHDT, YYEEEE. Unmatched junction bases numbered 10, after V lost 5 bases and J lost 6 bases.

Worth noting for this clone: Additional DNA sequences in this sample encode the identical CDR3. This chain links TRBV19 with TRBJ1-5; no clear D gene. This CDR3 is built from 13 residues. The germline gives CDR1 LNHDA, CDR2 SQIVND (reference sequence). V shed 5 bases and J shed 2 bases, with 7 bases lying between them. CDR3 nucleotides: TGTGCCAGTAGTCCCCGGGGCAATCAGCCCCAGCATTTT. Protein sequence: CASSPRGNQPQHF.

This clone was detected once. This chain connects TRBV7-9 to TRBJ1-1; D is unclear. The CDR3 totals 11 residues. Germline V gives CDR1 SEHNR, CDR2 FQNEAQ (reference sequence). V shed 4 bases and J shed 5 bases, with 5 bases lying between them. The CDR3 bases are TGTGCCAGCAGCTCCGGTACTGAAGCTTTCTTT. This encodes CASSSGTEAFF.

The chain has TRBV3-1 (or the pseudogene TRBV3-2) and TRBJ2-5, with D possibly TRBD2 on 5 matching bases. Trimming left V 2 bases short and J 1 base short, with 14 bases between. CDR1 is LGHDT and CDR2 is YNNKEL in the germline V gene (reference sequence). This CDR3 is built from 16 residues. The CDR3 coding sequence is TGTGCCAGCAGCCAATGGGGAACGAGCGGCCAAGAGACCCAGTACTTC. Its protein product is CASSQWGTSGQETQYF.

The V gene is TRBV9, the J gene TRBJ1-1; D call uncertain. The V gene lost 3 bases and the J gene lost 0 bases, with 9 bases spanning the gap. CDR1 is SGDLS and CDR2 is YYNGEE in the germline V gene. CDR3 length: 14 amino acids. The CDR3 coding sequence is TGTGCCAGCAGCGAGTTGGCAGTGAACACTGAAGCTTTCTTT. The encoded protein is CASSELAVNTEAFF.

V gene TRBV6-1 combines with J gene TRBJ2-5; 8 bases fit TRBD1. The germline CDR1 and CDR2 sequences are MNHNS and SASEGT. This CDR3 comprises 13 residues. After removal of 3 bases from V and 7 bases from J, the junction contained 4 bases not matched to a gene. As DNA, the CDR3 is TGTGCCAGCAGTGACAGGGGGCGGGGGACCCAGTACTTC. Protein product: CASSDRGRGTQYF.

The CDR3 DNA sequence: TGTGCCAGTAGTATGGGGCAGAGGCTCGGTCCGGGCGACTATGGCTACACCTTC. Translated: CASSMGQRLGPGDYGYTF. The V gene is TRBV19, the J gene TRBJ1-2; possible D gene TRBD1, 5 bases. This CDR3 contains 18 residues. Germline CDR1 is LNHDA and CDR2 is SQIVND (reference sequence). V lost 3 bases to trimming and J lost 3 bases, with 23 bases between them.

The CDR3 here is CASGARGLDEKLFF. The CDR3, as DNA: TGTGCCAGCGGCGCCAGGGGGCTTGATGAAAAACTGTTTTTT. The chain recombines TRBV6-6 with TRBJ1-4; TRBD1 matches 8 bases. Germline V CDR1 and CDR2: MNHNY, SVGAGI (reference sequence). With 8 bases clipped from V and 6 bases from J, the junction kept 8 bases outside the gene matches. The CDR3 totals 14 residues.

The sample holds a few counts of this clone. The CDR3 bases are TGTGCCAGCACACAAGACAGGGGGCAATCCGGGATGAACACTGAAGCTTTCTTT. This sequence encodes CASTQDRGQSGMNTEAFF. The chain recombines TRBV25-1 with TRBJ1-1; 10 nucleotides agree with TRBD1. With V trimmed by 7 bases and J by 0 bases, 14 bases remained unmatched. The length of the CDR3 is 18 residues. CDR1 is MGHDK and CDR2 is SYGVNS in the germline V gene.

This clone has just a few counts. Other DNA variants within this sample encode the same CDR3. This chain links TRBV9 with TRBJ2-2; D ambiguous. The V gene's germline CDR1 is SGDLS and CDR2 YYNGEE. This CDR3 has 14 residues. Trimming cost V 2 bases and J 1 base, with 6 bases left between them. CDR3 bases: TGTGCCAGCAGCGTGTCAGGGAACACCGGGGAGCTGTTTTTT. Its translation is CASSVSGNTGELFF.

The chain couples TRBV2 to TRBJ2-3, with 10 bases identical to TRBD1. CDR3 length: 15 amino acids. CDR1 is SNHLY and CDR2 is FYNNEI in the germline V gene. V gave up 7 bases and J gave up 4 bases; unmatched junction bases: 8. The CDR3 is CASNVDRGRADTQYF. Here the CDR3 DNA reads TGTGCCAGCAATGTCGACAGGGGGCGCGCAGATACGCAGTATTTT.

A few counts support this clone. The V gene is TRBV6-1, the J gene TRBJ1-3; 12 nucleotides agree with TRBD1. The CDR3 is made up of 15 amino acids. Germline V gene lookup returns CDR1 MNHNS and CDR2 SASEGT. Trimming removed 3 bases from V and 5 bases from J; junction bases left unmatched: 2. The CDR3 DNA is TGTGCCAGCAGTGAGGGGACAGGGGGCCGAAACACCATATATTTT. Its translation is CASSEGTGGRNTIYF.

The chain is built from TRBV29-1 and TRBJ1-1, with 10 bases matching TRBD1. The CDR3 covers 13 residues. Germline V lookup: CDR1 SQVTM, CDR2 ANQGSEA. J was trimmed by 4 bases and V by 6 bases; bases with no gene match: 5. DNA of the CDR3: TGCAGCGTCGCGGGACAGGGGTTCACTGAAGCTTTCTTT. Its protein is CSVAGQGFTEAFF.

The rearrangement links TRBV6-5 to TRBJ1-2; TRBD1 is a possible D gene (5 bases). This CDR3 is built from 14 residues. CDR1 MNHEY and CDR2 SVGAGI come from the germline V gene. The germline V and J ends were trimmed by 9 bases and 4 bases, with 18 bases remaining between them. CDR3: CASSRQGPVYGYTF. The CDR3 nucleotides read TGTGCCAGTTCCCGCCAGGGCCCCGTCTATGGCTACACCTTC.

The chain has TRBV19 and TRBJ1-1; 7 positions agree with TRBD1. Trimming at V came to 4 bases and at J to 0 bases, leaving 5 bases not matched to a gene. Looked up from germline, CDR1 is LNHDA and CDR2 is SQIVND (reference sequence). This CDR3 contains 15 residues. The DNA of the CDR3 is TGTGCCAGTAGTACACAGACAGGGTTGAACACTGAAGCTTTCTTT. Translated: CASSTQTGLNTEAFF.

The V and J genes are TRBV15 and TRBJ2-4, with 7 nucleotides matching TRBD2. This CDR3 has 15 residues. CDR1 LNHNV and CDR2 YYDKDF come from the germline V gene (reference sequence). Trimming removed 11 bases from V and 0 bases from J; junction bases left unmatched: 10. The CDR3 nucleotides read TGTGCCGCCGCTAGCGGCGGGTTAGCCAAAAACATTCAGTACTTC. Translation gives CAAASGGLAKNIQYF.

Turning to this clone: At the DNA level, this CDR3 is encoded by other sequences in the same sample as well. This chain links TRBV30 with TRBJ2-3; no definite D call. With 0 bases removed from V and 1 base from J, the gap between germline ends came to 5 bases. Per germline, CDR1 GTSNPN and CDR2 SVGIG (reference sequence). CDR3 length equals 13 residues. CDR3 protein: CAWSVGGTDTQYF. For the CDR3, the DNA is TGTGCCTGGAGTGTAGGAGGCACAGATACGCAGTATTTT.

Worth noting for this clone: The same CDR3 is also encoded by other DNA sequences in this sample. This CDR3 is CASSVGQASTDTQYF. CDR3 DNA sequence: TGTGCCAGCAGCGTAGGACAGGCAAGCACAGATACGCAGTATTTT. The rearrangement uses TRBV9 and TRBJ2-3; perhaps TRBD1 as D (6 bases). Trimming removed 0 bases from V and 0 bases from J, with 8 bases in between. Germline V gene sequence: CDR1 SGDLS, CDR2 YYNGEE. The CDR3 extends over 15 amino acids.

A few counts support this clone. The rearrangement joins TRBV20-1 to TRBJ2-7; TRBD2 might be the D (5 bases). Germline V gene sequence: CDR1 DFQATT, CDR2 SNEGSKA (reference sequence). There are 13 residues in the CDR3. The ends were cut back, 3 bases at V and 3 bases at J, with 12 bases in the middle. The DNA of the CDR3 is TGCAGTGCTAGTTTACGGGAATTCTACGAGCAGTACTTC. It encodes CSASLREFYEQYF.

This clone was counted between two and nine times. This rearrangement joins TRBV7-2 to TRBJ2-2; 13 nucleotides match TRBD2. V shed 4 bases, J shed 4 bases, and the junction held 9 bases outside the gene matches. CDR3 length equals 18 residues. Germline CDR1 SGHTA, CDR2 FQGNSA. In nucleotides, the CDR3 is TGTGCCAGCAGCTCCACGGGACTAGCGGGGACAAGCACCGGGGAGCTGTTTTTT. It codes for CASSSTGLAGTSTGELFF.

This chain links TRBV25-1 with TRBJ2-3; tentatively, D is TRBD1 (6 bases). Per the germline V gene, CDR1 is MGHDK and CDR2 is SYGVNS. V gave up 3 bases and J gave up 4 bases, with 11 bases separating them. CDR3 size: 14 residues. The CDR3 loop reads CASSETGGPDTQYF. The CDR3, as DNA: TGTGCCAGCAGTGAGACAGGAGGCCCAGATACGCAGTATTTT.

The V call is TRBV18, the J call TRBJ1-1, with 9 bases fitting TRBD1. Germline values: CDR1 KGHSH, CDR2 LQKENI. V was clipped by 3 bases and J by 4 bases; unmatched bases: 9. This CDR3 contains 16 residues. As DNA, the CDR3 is TGTGCCAGCTCACCCGGGACAGGGATTGAGCGCACTGAAGCTTTCTTT. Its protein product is CASSPGTGIERTEAFF.